Listed below are T cell receptor beta chains from one sample, sequenced in a study of early T cells in non-severe SARS-CoV-2 infection. TCRdb used MiXCR to reprocess the 5' RACE reads, holding one entry per CDR3 protein. The table lists over 85,000 distinct CDR3 sequences, about an eighth of them singletons. The sequencing input was whole blood. The receptors shown here come from an adult who was a healthcare worker with PCR-confirmed SARS-CoV-2 infection or an uninfected control (not recorded which). CDR3s include the opening cysteine and the closing phenylalanine or tryptophan. Fields, in order: V gene, J gene, D gene, clone size, CDR3 DNA, CDR3 protein. D genes are given only for firm matches. The size field is filled for only some rows; it gives once, few, many or a size class.

TRBV7-9,TRBJ2-7,TRBD2,few,TGTGCCAGCAGCGCTGGGGGGGGAAAGGACGAGCAGTACTTC,CASSAGGGKDEQYF
TRBV4-1,TRBJ2-3,TRBD2,.,TGCGCCAGCAGTCAGAGGGAGTCCAGCGGGAGTCGGGCCAGCTTAACAGATACGCAGTATTTT,CASSQRESSGSRASLTDTQYF
TRBV28,TRBJ2-1,TRBD2,.,TGTGCCAGCAGACACGAAGCGGGAACGCCGGGTGAGCAGTTCTTC,CASRHEAGTPGEQFF
TRBV5-1,TRBJ2-7,.,.,TGCGCCAGCAGCCTGGACACTGCTTACTCCTACGAGCAGTACTTC,CASSLDTAYSYEQYF
TRBV9,TRBJ2-6,.,.,TGTGCCAGCAGCGTAGAGGGCTCTGGGGCCAACGTCCTGACTTTC,CASSVEGSGANVLTF
TRBV7-9,TRBJ2-7,TRBD1,many,TGTGCCAGCAGCTCCTCGTCCGGGACAGGGATCTACGAGCAGTACTTC,CASSSSSGTGIYEQYF
TRBV30,TRBJ1-2,.,.,TGTGCCTGGAGGAGGGACTCCAATAACTATGGCTACACCTTC,CAWRRDSNNYGYTF
TRBV14,TRBJ2-7,TRBD2,few,TGTGCCAGCAGCAACCGGATAGCGGGCATCTACGAGCAGTACTTC,CASSNRIAGIYEQYF
TRBV7-3,TRBJ2-1,.,many,TGTGCCAGCAGCCTAATGGGAAGGGAAGAGCAGTTCTTC,CASSLMGREEQFF
TRBV24-1,TRBJ1-5,.,few,TGTGCCACCAGTGCTACAGCTTTCAATCAGCCCCAGCATTTT,CATSATAFNQPQHF
TRBV7-2,TRBJ2-7,TRBD2,many,TGTGCCAGCAGCTTAGGAGCGGGGCCCTACGAGCAGTACTTC,CASSLGAGPYEQYF
TRBV6-2/TRBV6-3,TRBJ2-1,.,few,TGTGCCAACACCCCTCTACCCGGTGAGCAGTTCTTC,CANTPLPGEQFF
TRBV15,TRBJ2-5,TRBD1,.,TGTGCCACCAGCAGGGGAACAGGGGATGTAGAGACCCAGTACTTC,CATSRGTGDVETQYF
TRBV19,TRBJ1-3,.,few,TGTGCCAGTAGTATCGGCCCAGGCCCTGGAAACACCATATATTTT,CASSIGPGPGNTIYF
TRBV28,TRBJ1-2,TRBD1,many,TGTGCCAGCACTACCGGGGACAGGGGCGTTTATGGCTACACCTTC,CASTTGDRGVYGYTF
TRBV18,TRBJ1-3,.,few,TGTGCCAGCTCACCGTCGCAGCTGGAAAACACCATATATTTT,CASSPSQLENTIYF
TRBV20-1,TRBJ2-7,TRBD2,.,TGCAGTGCCCGCGGGAGTACTTACGAGCAGTACTTC,CSARGSTYEQYF
TRBV5-4,TRBJ1-4,.,few,TGTGCCAGCAGCTACCTTAATGAAAAACTGTTTTTT,CASSYLNEKLFF
TRBV20-1,TRBJ1-3,.,.,TGCAGTGCGAGAGGGATCGGAAACACCATATATTTT,CSARGIGNTIYF
TRBV11-2,TRBJ1-4,.,many,TGTGCCAGCAACGACAGTGAAAAACTGTTTTTT,CASNDSEKLFF
TRBV29-1,TRBJ1-1,.,many,TGCAGCGGACGCCGCGTTGGACAGCGCACTGAAGCTTTCTTT,CSGRRVGQRTEAFF
TRBV28,TRBJ2-3,TRBD2,many,TGTGCCAGCAGTTCCGAAGCGGGAGTTACAGATACGCAGTATTTT,CASSSEAGVTDTQYF
TRBV6-2/TRBV6-3,TRBJ1-5,TRBD1,many,TGTGCCAGCAGTTCCCACCGGACAGGGGCGACGAATCAGCCCCAGCATTTT,CASSSHRTGATNQPQHF
TRBV30,TRBJ1-3,.,.,TGTGCCTGGAGTGTAACCTCTGGAAACACCATATATTTT,CAWSVTSGNTIYF
TRBV4-3,TRBJ2-1,.,once,TGCGCCAGCAGCCAAGTAGGGGGTCCCGAGAATGAGCAGTTCTTC,CASSQVGGPENEQFF
TRBV20-1,TRBJ2-7,.,.,TGCAGTGCTAGGGGCTCGGAGGACTACGAGCAGTACTTC,CSARGSEDYEQYF
TRBV10-3,TRBJ2-2,.,many,TGTGCCACCTCCGGGACAGCGGGCGGGGAGCTGTTTTTT,CATSGTAGGELFF
TRBV27,TRBJ1-5,.,.,TGTGCCAGCAGTTTATTGTCCCAGGGGCAGCCCCAGCATTTT,CASSLLSQGQPQHF
TRBV12-3/TRBV12-4,TRBJ1-6,TRBD1,few,TGTGCCAGCAGGCCGACAGGGGTTAATTCACCCCTCCACTTT,CASRPTGVNSPLHF
TRBV2,TRBJ1-6,.,once,TGTGCCGGTAACAGGGAGCTGGATAATTCACCCCTCCACTTT,CAGNRELDNSPLHF
TRBV5-5,TRBJ1-5,.,many,TGTGCCAGCAGTCTTGAGGGCCAGCCCCAGCATTTT,CASSLEGQPQHF
TRBV2,TRBJ2-1,.,many,TGTGCCAGCAGCGGAGTGAGCTCCTACAATGAGCAGTTCTTC,CASSGVSSYNEQFF
TRBV9,TRBJ2-1,.,few,TGTGCCTCGCAGCCTAGCGCCTACAATGAGCAGTTCTTC,CASQPSAYNEQFF
TRBV9,TRBJ2-7,.,few,TGTGCCAGCAGCGGCCGGGACGGATACTACGAGCAGTACTTC,CASSGRDGYYEQYF
TRBV5-1,TRBJ2-3,.,many,TGCGCCAGCAGCTCTCTCCCTGGTAGCATCACAGATACGCAGTATTTT,CASSSLPGSITDTQYF
TRBV12-3/TRBV12-4,TRBJ1-6,.,few,TGTGCCAGCAGCCAAGGAGGCAGCCAAACTTCACCCCTCCACTTT,CASSQGGSQTSPLHF
TRBV5-5,TRBJ2-7,TRBD1,many,TGTGCCAGCAACGAAGTTCCGGGACAGGCCTCCTACGAGCAGTACTTC,CASNEVPGQASYEQYF
TRBV5-1,TRBJ1-1,TRBD1,few,TGCGCCAGCAGCTTGAACTCAGGGGGAAACACTGAAGCTTTCTTT,CASSLNSGGNTEAFF
TRBV10-3,TRBJ1-2,.,.,TGTGCCATCAGTGAGGTGAACTATGGCTACACCTTC,CAISEVNYGYTF
TRBV20-1,TRBJ2-1,TRBD2,.,TGCAGTGGGGTTAGCGGGTACAATGAGCAGTTCTTC,CSGVSGYNEQFF
TRBV4-3,TRBJ1-1,.,many,TGCGCCAGCAGTACGGAGGTTTGGGGGGACACTGAAGCTTTCTTT,CASSTEVWGDTEAFF
TRBV12-3/TRBV12-4,TRBJ2-4,.,many,TGTGCCAGCAGTTTAGCGCAGGGACACATTCAGTACTTC,CASSLAQGHIQYF
TRBV7-2,TRBJ1-1,.,many,TGTGCCAGCAGCTTAAGTAGTCACACTGAAGCTTTCTTT,CASSLSSHTEAFF
TRBV27,TRBJ2-7,TRBD1,many,TGTGCCAGCAGTTTGGACAGGGGTACCTACGAGCAGTACTTC,CASSLDRGTYEQYF
TRBV12-3/TRBV12-4,TRBJ1-3,.,few,TGTGCCAGCAGTTCGGGGACCACCATATATTTT,CASSSGTTIYF